The 18 T cell receptor beta chains presented below share a single source sample, sequenced in a study of technical replicates of blood from a handful of donors. Data came from immunoSEQ multiplex PCR; TCRdb stores just in-frame clones and leaves some out. The data hold about 81,000 clones, with more than 80% observed a single time. What was sequenced was PBMCs. All receptors derive from a human donor in good health. Some clones in this sample may be carry-over from other donors' samples.

J is TRBJ2-2 and V is TRBV12-5; TRBD2 agrees at 9 bases. Germline V gene data show CDR1 as LGHNT and CDR2 as FRNRAP. V was clipped by 7 bases and J by 4 bases; unmatched bases: 16. The CDR3 extends over 18 amino acids. The CDR3 DNA follows: TGTGCTAGTGCCGGTTGGGTAGGGACTAGCCCGCCCACCGGGGAGCTGTTTTTT. Protein product: CASAGWVGTSPPTGELFF.

The V call is TRBV7-2, the J call TRBJ1-1; 7 nucleotides match TRBD1. Germline CDR1 is SGHTA and CDR2 is FQGNSA. The CDR3 runs to 15 residues. V trimming: 5 bases; J trimming: 4 bases; junction bases outside the gene matches: 10. CDR3 sequence: CASSLFHQGVTEAFF. CDR3 in DNA: TGTGCCAGCAGCCTCTTTCACCAGGGGGTCACTGAAGCTTTCTTT.

The chain carries TRBV4-3 and TRBJ2-1; tentatively, D is TRBD1 (6 bases). This CDR3 is 15 amino acids long. Germline-derived CDR1 and CDR2 are LGHNA and YSLEER. The V and J ends lost 1 base and 9 bases respectively, with 16 bases between them. CDR3 in amino acids: CASSQAGAGESEQFF. CDR3 DNA: TGCGCCAGCAGCCAAGCCGGGGCAGGGGAAAGTGAGCAGTTCTTC.

This clone was found a few times. The chain recombines TRBV19 with TRBJ2-3; TRBD1 is a possible D gene (6 bases). The V and J ends lost 6 bases and 2 bases respectively, with 12 bases between them. CDR3 length: 14 residues. Germline CDR1 and CDR2: LNHDA and SQIVND (reference sequence). The CDR3 here is CASRSRGDTDTQYF. In nucleotides, the CDR3 is TGTGCCAGTAGGAGCAGGGGAGACACAGATACGCAGTATTTT.

The chain uses TRBV10-3 and TRBJ2-5; D perhaps matches TRBD2 (7 bases). Germline V lookup: CDR1 ENHRY, CDR2 SYGVKD. This CDR3 is built from 14 residues. Trimming left V 10 bases short and J 0 bases short, with 15 bases between. The CDR3 coding sequence is TGTGCCAGCGCAGCGGGACAAAACCAAGAGACCCAGTACTTC. Translating it yields CASAAGQNQETQYF.

CDR3 region: CASRSFSGLTNYGYTF. The CDR3, as DNA: TGCGCCAGCAGGTCCTTCTCGGGACTAACTAACTATGGCTACACCTTC. The chain couples TRBV4-1 to TRBJ1-2; perhaps TRBD1 as D (5 bases). The CDR3 contains 16 residues. Germline V CDR1 and CDR2: MGHRA, YSYEKL. Between the trimmed V and J ends, which lost 6 bases and 0 bases, there was a span of 17 bases.

The chain carries TRBV30 and TRBJ2-5; 15 positions match TRBD2. Per the germline V gene, CDR1 is GTSNPN and CDR2 is SVGIG (reference sequence). CDR3 length: 17 amino acids. With V trimmed by 2 bases and J by 4 bases, 8 bases remained unmatched. CDR3 in amino acids: CAWSLTGLAGGRETQYF. The CDR3 nucleotides read TGTGCCTGGAGTCTAACCGGACTAGCGGGAGGGAGAGAGACCCAGTACTTC. The whole variable domain, filled in from reference TRBV30 and TRBJ2-5, reads SQTIHQWPATLVQPVGSPLSLECTVEGTSNPNLYWYRQAAGRGLQLLFYSVGIGQISSEVPQNLSASRPQDRQFILSSKKLLLSDSGFYLCAWSLTGLAGGRETQYFGPGTRLLVL.

This chain links TRBV5-4 with TRBJ2-1; D perhaps matches TRBD2 (6 bases). The germline V gene has CDR1 SGHNT and CDR2 YYREEE (reference sequence). The CDR3 extends over 19 amino acids. V shed 4 bases and J shed 0 bases, with 23 bases lying between them. The CDR3 DNA is TGTGCCAGCAGCAACCGGGTCTCTGGGCGGGACTCCTCCTACAATGAGCAGTTCTTC. The encoded protein is CASSNRVSGRDSSYNEQFF.

This clone was picked up one time. This chain connects TRBV6-5 to TRBJ2-7, with D unresolved. Germline V gives CDR1 MNHEY, CDR2 SVGAGI. CDR3 size: 13 residues. V was trimmed by 5 bases and J by 4 bases, leaving 12 bases between them. The CDR3 sequence: CASSKKTDYEQYF. The CDR3 bases are TGTGCCAGCAGTAAAAAAACAGATTACGAGCAGTACTTC.

The V gene is TRBV7-9, the J gene TRBJ2-7, with D possibly matching TRBD2 (5 bases). This CDR3 spans 14 amino acids. Trimming removed 4 bases at V and 3 bases at J, with 13 bases between. Germline V CDR1 and CDR2: SEHNR, FQNEAQ (reference sequence). CDR3 sequence reads: CASSSGLDVYEQYF. CDR3 bases: TGTGCCAGCAGCTCCGGACTGGATGTCTACGAGCAGTACTTC.

Here the CDR3 DNA reads TGCAGCGGGAAAAACGGGACAGTCTACAATGAGCAGTTCTTC. Translation gives CSGKNGTVYNEQFF. This chain uses TRBV29-1 with TRBJ2-1; 7 bases are shared with TRBD1. Unmatched junction bases numbered 9, after V lost 7 bases and J lost 3 bases. The CDR3 sequence is 14 residues long. CDR1 is SQVTM and CDR2 is ANQGSEA in the germline V gene.

In its sample, this clone was seen once. The V call is TRBV5-6, the J call TRBJ2-7; a weak D match, TRBD1 (5 bases). The germline V gene encodes CDR1 SGHDT and CDR2 YYEEEE. The CDR3 extends over 13 amino acids. Trimming took 4 bases from V and 3 from J, leaving 11 bases between them. Here the CDR3 reads CASSPGAFYEQYF. The CDR3 DNA follows: TGTGCCAGCAGCCCTGGGGCCTTCTACGAGCAGTACTTC.

The J gene is TRBJ1-1, the V gene TRBV7-2, with 7 bases matching TRBD1. CDR3 length: 13 residues. Germline V gene lookup returns CDR1 SGHTA and CDR2 FQGNSA. The junction had 3 bases not matched to a gene; V was cut back by 4 bases and J by 4 bases. In nucleotides, the CDR3 is TGTGCCAGCAGCTCACAGGGGATCACTGAAGCTTTCTTT. This sequence encodes CASSSQGITEAFF. The full variable domain, with the rest looked up from reference TRBV7-2 and TRBJ1-1, is GAGVSQSPSNKVTEKGKDVELRCDPISGHTALYWYRQSLGQGLEFLIYFQGNSAPDKSGLPSDRFSAERTGGSVSTLTIQRTQQEDSAVYLCASSSQGITEAFFGQGTRLTVV.

The CDR3 nucleotides are TGTGCCAGCAGCCCCCGGGTAGCGGGGGGCGGGGTCGGCGAGCAGTTCTTC. Translating it yields CASSPRVAGGGVGEQFF. The chain has TRBV7-9 and TRBJ2-1, with 10 bases that match TRBD2. The CDR3 is made up of 17 amino acids. Germline values: CDR1 SEHNR, CDR2 FQNEAQ (reference sequence). Losses at the gene ends were 5 bases for V and 10 bases for J; bases not matched to a gene: 17. Filled out from reference TRBV7-9 and TRBJ2-1, the complete variable domain reads DTGVSQNPRHKITKRGQNVTFRCDPISEHNRLYWYRQTLGQGPEFLTYFQNEAQLEKSRLLSDRFSAERPKGSFSTLEIQRTEQGDSAMYLCASSPRVAGGGVGEQFFGPGTRLTVL.

The rearrangement links TRBV7-2 to TRBJ1-1, with TRBD1 matching over 7 bases. The CDR3 length is 14 residues. Per the germline V gene, CDR1 is SGHTA and CDR2 is FQGNSA. The junction had 6 bases not matched to a gene; V was cut back by 5 bases and J by 3 bases. The CDR3 DNA reads TGTGCCAGCAGCCCTATCAGGGGGTACACTGAAGCTTTCTTT. It encodes CASSPIRGYTEAFF.

J is TRBJ2-7 and V is TRBV5-1, with no clear D. Trimming removed 4 bases at V and 2 bases at J, with 13 bases between. The CDR3 runs to 14 residues. The germline V gene encodes CDR1 SGHRS and CDR2 YFSETQ. Here the CDR3 DNA reads TGCGCCAGCAGCGGAGCACTTGCGACCTACGAGCAGTACTTC. As protein: CASSGALATYEQYF. The complete variable domain, with remaining parts taken from reference TRBV5-1 and TRBJ2-7, reads KAGVTQTPRYLIKTRGQQVTLSCSPISGHRSVSWYQQTPGQGLQFLFEYFSETQRNKGNFPGRFSGRQFSNSRSEMNVSTLELGDSALYLCASSGALATYEQYFGPGTRLTVT.

The rearrangement links TRBV5-1 to TRBJ2-3, with 7 bases fitting TRBD1. This CDR3 is 14 amino acids long. V trimming: 2 bases; J trimming: 6 bases; junction bases outside the gene matches: 6. Germline V gives CDR1 SGHRS, CDR2 YFSETQ. CDR3 region: CASSFGQATDTQYF. The DNA of the CDR3 is TGCGCCAGCAGCTTCGGACAGGCCACCGATACGCAGTATTTT.

In DNA, the CDR3 is TGTGCCAGCAGCCCTGGGGCCATGTCCTACGAGCAGTACTTC. Translated: CASSPGAMSYEQYF. The chain employs TRBV6-6 and TRBJ2-7, with TRBD1 as a possible D gene (5 bases). CDR3 length: 14 amino acids. Germline V gene sequence: CDR1 MNHNY, CDR2 SVGAGI (reference sequence). Trimming removed 6 bases at V and 1 base at J, with 13 bases between.